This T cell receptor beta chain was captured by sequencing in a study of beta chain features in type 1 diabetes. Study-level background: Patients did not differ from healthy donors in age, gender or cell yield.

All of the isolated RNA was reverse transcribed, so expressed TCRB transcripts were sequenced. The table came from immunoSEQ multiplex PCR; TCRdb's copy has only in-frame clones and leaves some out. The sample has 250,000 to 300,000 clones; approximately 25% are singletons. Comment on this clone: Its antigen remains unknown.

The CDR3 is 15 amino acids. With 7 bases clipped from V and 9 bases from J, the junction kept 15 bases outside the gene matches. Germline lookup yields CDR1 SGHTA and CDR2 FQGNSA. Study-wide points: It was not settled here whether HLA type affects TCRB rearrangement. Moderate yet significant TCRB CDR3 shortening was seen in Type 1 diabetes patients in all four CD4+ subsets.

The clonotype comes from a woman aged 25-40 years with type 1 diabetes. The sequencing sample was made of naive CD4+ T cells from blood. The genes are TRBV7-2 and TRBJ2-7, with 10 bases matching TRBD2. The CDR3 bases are TGTGCCAGCAACGCGTGGCCTAGCGGGAGTATGGGGCAGTACTTC. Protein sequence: CASNAWPSGSMGQYF.